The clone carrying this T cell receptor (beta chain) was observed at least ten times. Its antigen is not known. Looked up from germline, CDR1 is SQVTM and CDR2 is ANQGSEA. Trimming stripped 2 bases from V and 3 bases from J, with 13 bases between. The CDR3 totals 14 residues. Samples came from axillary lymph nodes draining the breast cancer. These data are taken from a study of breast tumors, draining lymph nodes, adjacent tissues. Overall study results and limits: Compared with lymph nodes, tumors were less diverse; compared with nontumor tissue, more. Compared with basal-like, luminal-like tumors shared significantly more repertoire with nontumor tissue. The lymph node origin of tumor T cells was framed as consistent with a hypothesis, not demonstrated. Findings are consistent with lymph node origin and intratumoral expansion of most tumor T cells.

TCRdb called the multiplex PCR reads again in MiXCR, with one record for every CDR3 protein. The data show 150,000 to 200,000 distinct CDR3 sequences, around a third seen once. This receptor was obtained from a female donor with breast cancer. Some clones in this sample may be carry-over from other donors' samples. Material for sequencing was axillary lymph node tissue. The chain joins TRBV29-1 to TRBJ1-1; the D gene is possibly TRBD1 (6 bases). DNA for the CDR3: TGCAGCGTTGAACGGCGGGGGCGGGACACTGAAGCTTTCTTT. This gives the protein CSVERRGRDTEAFF.